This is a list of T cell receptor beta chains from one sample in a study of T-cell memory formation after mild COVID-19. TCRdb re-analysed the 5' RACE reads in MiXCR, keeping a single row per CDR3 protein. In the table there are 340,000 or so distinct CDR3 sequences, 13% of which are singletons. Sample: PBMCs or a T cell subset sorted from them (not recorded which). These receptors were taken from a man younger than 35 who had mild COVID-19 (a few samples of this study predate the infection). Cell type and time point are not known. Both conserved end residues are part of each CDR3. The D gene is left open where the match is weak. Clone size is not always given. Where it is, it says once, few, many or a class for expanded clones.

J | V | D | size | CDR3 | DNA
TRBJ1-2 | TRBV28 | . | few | CASSSVGGYGYTF | TGTGCCAGCAGCTCCGTCGGGGGGTACGGCTACACCTTC
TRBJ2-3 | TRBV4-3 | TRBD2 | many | CASSQMAGGITDTQYF | TGCGCCAGCAGCCAAATGGCGGGGGGGATCACAGATACGCAGTATTTT
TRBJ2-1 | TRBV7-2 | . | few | CASSFGGARSYNEQFF | TGTGCCAGCAGCTTTGGCGGGGCCCGCTCCTACAATGAGCAGTTCTTC
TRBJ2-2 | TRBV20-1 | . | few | CSARGRGFGELFF | TGCAGTGCTAGAGGCCGGGGGTTCGGGGAGCTGTTTTTT
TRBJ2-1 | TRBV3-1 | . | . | CASGTVNNYNEQFF | TGTGCCAGCGGGACGGTAAACAACTACAATGAGCAGTTCTTC
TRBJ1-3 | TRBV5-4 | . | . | CASSLAGTGNTIYF | TGTGCCAGCAGCTTGGCGGGGACTGGAAACACCATATATTTT
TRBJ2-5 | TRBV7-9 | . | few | CASSFIPRETQYF | TGTGCCAGCAGCTTTATCCCTCGGGAGACCCAGTACTTC
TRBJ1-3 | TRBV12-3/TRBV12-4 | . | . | CASSWGALGNTIYF | TGTGCCAGCAGTTGGGGGGCCCTGGGAAACACCATATATTTT
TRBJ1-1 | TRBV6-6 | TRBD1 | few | CASNYAGGTEAFF | TGTGCCAGCAATTACGCAGGGGGCACTGAAGCTTTCTTT
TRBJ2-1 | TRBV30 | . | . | CAWSVGVGEQFF | TGTGCCTGGAGTGTAGGTGTAGGTGAGCAGTTCTTC
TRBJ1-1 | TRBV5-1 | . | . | CASSFMNMNTEAFF | TGCGCCAGCAGCTTTATGAACATGAACACTGAAGCTTTCTTT
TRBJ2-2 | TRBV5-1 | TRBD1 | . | CASSLGDRGNTGELFF | TGCGCCAGCAGCTTGGGGGACAGGGGGAACACCGGGGAGCTGTTTTTT
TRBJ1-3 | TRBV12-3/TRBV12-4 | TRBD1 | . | CASNRDRAQGNTIYF | TGTGCCAGCAACCGGGACAGGGCGCAGGGAAACACCATATATTTT
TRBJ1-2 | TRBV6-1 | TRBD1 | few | CASSEGDSVSYGYTF | TGTGCCAGCAGTGAAGGGGACAGCGTAAGCTATGGCTACACCTTC
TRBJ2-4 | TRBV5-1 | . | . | CASSLGSGRENIQYF | TGCGCCAGCAGCTTGGGATCCGGACGGGAAAACATTCAGTACTTC
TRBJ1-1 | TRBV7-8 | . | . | CASSEYGREAFF | TGTGCCAGCAGCGAATACGGGAGGGAAGCTTTCTTT
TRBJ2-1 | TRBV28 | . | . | CASRNSGSYNEQFF | TGTGCCAGCCGCAATAGCGGCTCCTACAATGAGCAGTTCTTC
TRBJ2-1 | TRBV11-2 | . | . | CASSAYGPAAGADEQFF | TGTGCCAGCAGCGCCTATGGTCCGGCAGCCGGTGCAGATGAGCAGTTCTTC
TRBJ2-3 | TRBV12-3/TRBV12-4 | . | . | CASSLDLQGSTDTQYF | TGTGCCAGCAGTTTGGATTTACAGGGTAGCACAGATACGCAGTATTTT
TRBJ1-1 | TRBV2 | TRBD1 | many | CAGRTGGTEAFF | TGTGCCGGACGGACAGGGGGGACTGAAGCTTTCTTT
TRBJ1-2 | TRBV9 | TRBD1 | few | CASSAWDRDSYGYTF | TGTGCCAGCAGCGCCTGGGACAGGGATAGCTATGGCTACACCTTC
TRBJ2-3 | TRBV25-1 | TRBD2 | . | CATSPTSGGWTDTQYF | TGTGCCACCTCCCCGACTAGCGGGGGATGGACAGATACGCAGTATTTT
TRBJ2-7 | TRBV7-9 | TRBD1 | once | CASSSRTGHHESYEQYF | TGTGCCAGCAGCTCGAGGACAGGGCATCATGAGTCCTACGAGCAGTACTTC
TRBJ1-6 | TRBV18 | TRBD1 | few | CASSPGTGGFSPLHF | TGTGCCAGCTCACCCGGGACAGGGGGCTTTTCACCCCTCCACTTT
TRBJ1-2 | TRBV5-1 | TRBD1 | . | CASSLNRGFDGYTF | TGCGCCAGCAGCCTCAACAGGGGTTTTGATGGCTACACCTTC
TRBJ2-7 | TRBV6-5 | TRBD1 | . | CASSLLPTGLYEQYF | TGTGCCAGCAGTCTACTACCGACAGGGTTGTACGAGCAGTACTTC
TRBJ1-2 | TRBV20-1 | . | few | CSARDYGRAIYGYTF | TGCAGTGCTAGAGATTACGGCAGAGCCATATATGGCTACACCTTC
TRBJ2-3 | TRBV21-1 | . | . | CASSKALATQYF | TGTGCCAGCAGCAAAGCGTTAGCTACGCAGTATTTT
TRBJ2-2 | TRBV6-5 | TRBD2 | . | CASSTTGGAFGELFF | TGTGCCAGCAGTACCACGGGGGGGGCCTTCGGGGAGCTGTTTTTT
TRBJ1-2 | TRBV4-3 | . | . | CASSQDVRGDYGYTF | TGCGCCAGCAGCCAAGACGTCAGGGGAGACTATGGCTACACCTTC
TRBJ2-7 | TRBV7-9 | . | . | CASSLVDFSYEQYF | TGTGCCAGCAGCTTAGTCGACTTCTCCTACGAGCAGTACTTC
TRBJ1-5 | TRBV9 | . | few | CASSVEAGNQPQHF | TGTGCCAGCAGCGTAGAGGCAGGTAATCAGCCCCAGCATTTT
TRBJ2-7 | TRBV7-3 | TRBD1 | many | CASSVTGSSYEQYF | TGTGCCAGCAGCGTGACAGGGAGCTCCTACGAGCAGTACTTC
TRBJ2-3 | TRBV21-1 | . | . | CASSGQWLQGSTDTQYF | TGTGCCAGCAGCGGACAGTGGTTACAGGGGAGCACAGATACGCAGTATTTT
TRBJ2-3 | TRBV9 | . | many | CASSVDRDTQYF | TGTGCCAGCAGCGTAGATAGAGATACGCAGTATTTT
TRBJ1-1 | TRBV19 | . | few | CATRQVATNEAFF | TGTGCCACACGACAGGTAGCAACTAATGAAGCTTTCTTT
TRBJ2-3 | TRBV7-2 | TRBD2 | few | CASSLLGTSITDTQYF | TGTGCCAGCAGCTTGTTGGGGACTAGCATTACAGATACGCAGTATTTT
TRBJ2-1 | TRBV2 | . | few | CASSEALRAAEQFF | TGTGCCAGCAGTGAAGCGCTTCGGGCCGCGGAGCAGTTCTTC
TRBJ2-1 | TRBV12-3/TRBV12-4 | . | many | CASSPSGNEQFF | TGTGCCAGCAGCCCCTCGGGCAATGAGCAGTTCTTC
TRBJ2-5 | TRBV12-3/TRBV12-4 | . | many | CASSQGFQETQYF | TGTGCCAGCAGTCAGGGGTTCCAAGAGACCCAGTACTTC
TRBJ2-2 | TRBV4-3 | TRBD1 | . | CASRNHATGTGGELFF | TGCGCCAGCAGAAACCACGCGACAGGGACGGGCGGGGAGCTGTTTTTT
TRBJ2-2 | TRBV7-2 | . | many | CASSPTGAGELFF | TGTGCCAGCAGCCCGACAGGTGCCGGGGAGCTGTTTTTT
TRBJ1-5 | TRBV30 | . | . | CAWATGGGQPQHF | TGTGCCTGGGCGACCGGCGGGGGTCAGCCCCAGCATTTT